Sequencing of this TCR beta chain was carried out in a study of regulatory T cells in long-lasting Graves disease. Overall study findings and caveats: Persistent patients had a count of shared public clonotypes (approximately 3,000) that exceeded that of new patients (approximately 1,000).

Time point noted: persistent/refractory GD, antithyroid drugs over 5 years with positive TRAb. From RNA extracted from PBMCs, the TCR library was made. CDR3 regions were amplified by Arm-PCR using iRepertoire HTBI primers to build TCR beta libraries. TCRdb re-analysed the multiplex PCR reads in MiXCR, keeping a single row per CDR3 protein. The repertoire consists of 400,000 or so distinct CDR3 sequences, with roughly a quarter occurring once and the leading ten covering roughly a quarter. A note on this clonotype: Its antigen is not identified.

Germline V gene sequence: CDR1 LNHDA, CDR2 SQIVND (reference sequence). The CDR3 extends over 16 amino acids. V dropped 10 bases and J dropped 0 bases, with 16 bases sitting between them. The input for sequencing was peripheral blood mononuclear cells (PBMCs), taken when the disease was refractory, from a patient treated with antithyroid drugs. This clonotype was sampled from a female donor with Graves disease. The V call is TRBV19, the J call TRBJ2-6, with D possibly matching TRBD1 (6 bases). The CDR3 here is CATTGTPHSGANVLTF. Written as DNA, the CDR3 is TGTGCCACCACCGGGACACCTCACTCTGGGGCCAACGTCCTGACTTTC.